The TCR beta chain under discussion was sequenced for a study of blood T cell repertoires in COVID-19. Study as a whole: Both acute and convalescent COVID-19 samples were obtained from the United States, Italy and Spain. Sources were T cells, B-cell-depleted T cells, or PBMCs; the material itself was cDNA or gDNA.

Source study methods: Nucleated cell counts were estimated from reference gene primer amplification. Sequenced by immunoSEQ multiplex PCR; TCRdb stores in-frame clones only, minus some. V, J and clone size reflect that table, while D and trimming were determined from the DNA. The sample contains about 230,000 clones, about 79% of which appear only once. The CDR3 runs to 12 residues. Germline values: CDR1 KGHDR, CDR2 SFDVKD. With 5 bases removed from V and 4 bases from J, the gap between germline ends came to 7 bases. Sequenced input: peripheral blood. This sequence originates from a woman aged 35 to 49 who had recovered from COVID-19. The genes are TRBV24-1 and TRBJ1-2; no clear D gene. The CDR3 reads CATSAPGYGYTF. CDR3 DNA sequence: TGTGCCACCAGTGCCCCAGGCTATGGCTACACCTTC.